Below are 9 T cell receptor beta chains sequenced from a single sample in a study of control samples from healthy donors and cancer patients. The method was immunoSEQ multiplex PCR; TCRdb's version includes in-frame clones alone and lacks a portion of them. The sample gives about 64,000 clones, 92% of which show up once; approximately 1.5% is in the top ten. The sequenced material came from PBMCs. Source of these receptors: a middle-aged man with colorectal cancer.

The chain employs TRBV2 and TRBJ2-4; 8 positions match TRBD1. V trimming: 4 bases; J trimming: 1 base; junction bases outside the gene matches: 12. Germline V gene data show CDR1 as SNHLY and CDR2 as FYNNEI. This CDR3 spans 18 amino acids. CDR3 coding DNA: TGTGCCAGCAGTGCAGCCCAGGGGGCGGATGGGGCCAAAAACATTCAGTACTTC. It codes for CASSAAQGADGAKNIQYF.

The V and J genes are TRBV6-5 and TRBJ2-3; D uncertain. The CDR3 contains 13 residues. Germline CDR1 reads MNHEY; CDR2 reads SVGAGI. Trimming removed 5 bases from V and 6 bases from J, with 12 bases in between. CDR3 DNA: TGTGCCAGCAGTCGAGTCACCGGGGATACGCAGTATTTT. Protein: CASSRVTGDTQYF.

This clone came up once. J is TRBJ1-3 and V is TRBV5-4; D perhaps matches TRBD1 (6 bases). The CDR3 is 18 amino acids. CDR1 is SGHNT and CDR2 is YYREEE in the germline V gene (reference sequence). V was cut by 0 bases and J by 0 bases, with 16 bases left in between. The CDR3 nucleotides are TGTGCCAGCAGCTTGGAACCCGATGACAGGCGCTCTGGAAACACCATATATTTT. It encodes CASSLEPDDRRSGNTIYF. The full variable domain, with the rest looked up from reference TRBV5-4 and TRBJ1-3, is ETGVTQSPTHLIKTRGQQVTLRCSSQSGHNTVSWYQQALGQGPQFIFQYYREEENGRGNFPPRFSGLQFPNYSSELNVNALELDDSALYLCASSLEPDDRRSGNTIYFGEGSWLTVV.

This chain links TRBV6-1 with TRBJ1-2, with D possibly matching TRBD1 (6 bases). The V gene lost 2 bases and the J gene lost 0 bases, with 10 bases spanning the gap. This CDR3 comprises 15 residues. Germline V lookup: CDR1 MNHNS, CDR2 SASEGT. The CDR3 protein is CASSEFTGPNYGYTF. For the CDR3, the DNA is TGTGCCAGCAGTGAATTTACAGGGCCTAACTATGGCTACACCTTC.

The V and J genes are TRBV2 and TRBJ1-5; TRBD1 agrees at 9 bases. The V segment lost 6 bases and the J segment 3 bases; nucleotides outside the gene matches: 21. Germline V gives CDR1 SNHLY, CDR2 FYNNEI. CDR3 length equals 20 residues. CDR3 sequence: CASSQEQGATTRSLNQPQHF. CDR3 in DNA: TGTGCCAGCAGCCAGGAACAGGGGGCTACTACGCGTTCTCTCAATCAGCCCCAGCATTTT. The complete variable domain, with remaining parts taken from reference TRBV2 and TRBJ1-5, reads EPEVTQTPSHQVTQMGQEVILRCVPISNHLYFYWYRQILGQKVEFLVSFYNNEISEKSEIFDDQFSVERPDGSNFTLKIRSTKLEDSAMYFCASSQEQGATTRSLNQPQHFGDGTRLSIL.

About this clone itself: Other DNA sequences within the sample encode an identical CDR3. The chain has TRBV2 and TRBJ1-1; possible D gene TRBD1, 6 bases. Per the germline V gene, CDR1 is SNHLY and CDR2 is FYNNEI. The CDR3 loop spans 14 amino acids. Deletions cut 1 base from V and 8 bases from J, with 14 bases between. CDR3 amino acids: CASSEVRGRGEAFF. CDR3 nucleotides: TGTGCCAGCAGTGAAGTCCGGGGGCGGGGGGAAGCTTTCTTT.

The chain links TRBV7-9 to TRBJ1-3, with a weak D call TRBD1 (6 bases). V shed 6 bases and J shed 4 bases, with 16 bases lying between them. This CDR3 is built from 15 residues. Germline assignment: CDR1 SEHNR and CDR2 FQNEAQ (reference sequence). This CDR3 is CASSLRGGDGNTIYF. Here the CDR3 DNA reads TGTGCCAGCAGTTTGAGAGGGGGAGACGGAAACACCATATATTTT.

The chain uses TRBV9 and TRBJ2-2, with TRBD1 matching over 8 bases. Unmatched junction bases numbered 9, after V lost 4 bases and J lost 4 bases. Germline CDR1 SGDLS, CDR2 YYNGEE. The CDR3 has 16 amino acids. CDR3 sequence: CASSPVGQGPTGELFF. In DNA form, the CDR3 reads TGTGCCAGCAGCCCCGTTGGACAGGGACCCACCGGGGAGCTGTTTTTT.

V usage is TRBV3-1 (or the pseudogene TRBV3-2) and J usage is TRBJ1-4, with 9 bases fitting TRBD1. V shed 4 bases, J shed 3 bases, and the junction held 9 bases outside the gene matches. Germline CDR1 and CDR2: LGHDT and YNNKEL (reference sequence). CDR3 length: 17 amino acids. The CDR3 bases are TGTGCCAGCAGCCTTCCGGGACAGGGACAGGCTAATGAAAAACTGTTTTTT. Its translation is CASSLPGQGQANEKLFF.